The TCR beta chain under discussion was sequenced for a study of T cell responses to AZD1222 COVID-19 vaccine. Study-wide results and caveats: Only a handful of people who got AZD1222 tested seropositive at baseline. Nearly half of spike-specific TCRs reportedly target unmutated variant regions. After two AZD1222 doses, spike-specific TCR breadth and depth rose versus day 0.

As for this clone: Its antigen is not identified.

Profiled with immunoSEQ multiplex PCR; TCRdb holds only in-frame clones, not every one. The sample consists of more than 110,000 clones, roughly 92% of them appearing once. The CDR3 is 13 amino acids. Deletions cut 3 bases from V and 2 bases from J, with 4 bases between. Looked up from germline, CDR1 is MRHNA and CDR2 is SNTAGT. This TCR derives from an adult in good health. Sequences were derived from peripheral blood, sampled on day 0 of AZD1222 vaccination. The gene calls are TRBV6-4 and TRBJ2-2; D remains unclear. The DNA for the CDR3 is TGTGCCAGCAGTGATGTCAACACCGGGGAGCTGTTTTTT. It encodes CASSDVNTGELFF.